The 14 T cell receptor beta chains below come from one sample, sequenced in a study of Ad26.COV2.S vaccination and SARS-CoV-2 variants. Treatment of the sample: some 19 received Ad26.COV2.S at low or high dose, single or two shots; several received placebo; per-sample allocation not given. Sampling took place 63 days after the first vaccine or placebo injection. The protocol was immunoSEQ multiplex PCR, while the TCRdb copy is restricted to in-frame clones and leaves out a portion. The sample lists some 460,000 clones; approximately 90% were seen once. Sequenced material: peripheral blood, taken in a trial of Ad26.COV2.S vaccine versus placebo. Receptors originate from a person aged 18 to 65 who received the Ad26.COV2.S COVID-19 vaccine or a placebo.

J is TRBJ2-1 and V is TRBV11-2, with D possibly being TRBD1 (6 bases). Between the trimmed V and J ends, which lost 5 bases and 4 bases, there was a span of 15 bases. Germline values: CDR1 SGHAT, CDR2 FQNNGV. The CDR3 loop spans 15 amino acids. The CDR3 sequence: CASSLTTGRYNEQFF. CDR3 in DNA: TGTGCCAGCAGCCTTACCACAGGGAGATACAATGAGCAGTTCTTC.

The gene calls are TRBV7-8 and TRBJ1-1, with 8 positions matching TRBD1. The V segment lost 4 bases and the J segment 8 bases; nucleotides outside the gene matches: 6. Germline-derived CDR1 and CDR2 are SGHVS and FQNEAQ. This CDR3 region has 13 residues. The CDR3 protein is CASSSGTGREAFF. CDR3 DNA: TGTGCCAGCAGCTCAGGGACAGGAAGGGAAGCTTTCTTT.

The table lists this clone with a count of one. The J gene is TRBJ1-1, the V gene TRBV5-1; perhaps TRBD1 as D (6 bases). The CDR3 length is 15 residues. With 3 bases removed from V and 1 base from J, the gap between germline ends came to 13 bases. Germline values: CDR1 SGHRS, CDR2 YFSETQ. The CDR3 loop is CASSSQGSGNTEAFF. CDR3 coding DNA: TGCGCCAGCAGCTCCCAGGGGTCTGGGAACACTGAAGCTTTCTTT.

V usage is TRBV28 and J usage is TRBJ2-7, with a weak D call TRBD2 (6 bases). CDR1 MDHEN and CDR2 SYDVKM come from the germline V gene. The CDR3 spans 15 residues. V was clipped by 4 bases and J by 3 bases, with 16 bases between them. In DNA, the CDR3 is TGTGCCAGCAGTTCTCGTGGGACTTTCAACTACGAGCAGTACTTC. Protein sequence: CASSSRGTFNYEQYF.

The chain combines TRBV18 with TRBJ2-2; TRBD1 agrees at 10 bases. The CDR3 is 15 residues long. The V gene's germline CDR1 is KGHSH and CDR2 LQKENI. J gave up 3 bases and V 4 bases, and 2 bases lay outside the gene matches. The chain's CDR3 is CASSQGQGDTGELFF. Written as DNA, the CDR3 is TGTGCCAGCTCACAAGGACAGGGGGACACCGGGGAGCTGTTTTTT.

The gene calls are TRBV5-1 and TRBJ2-1; TRBD1 agrees at 9 bases. Losses at the gene ends were 4 bases for V and 5 bases for J; bases not matched to a gene: 4. This CDR3 spans 14 amino acids. Germline V lookup: CDR1 SGHRS, CDR2 YFSETQ. The CDR3 DNA sequence: TGCGCCAGCAGCCCCGGGACAGGGAACAATGAGCAGTTCTTC. The encoded protein is CASSPGTGNNEQFF.

This sequence joins TRBV27 and TRBJ1-2; perhaps TRBD1 as D (5 bases). V lost 7 bases and J lost 0, with 15 bases in between. The CDR3 is 15 amino acids. Germline lookup yields CDR1 MNHEY and CDR2 SMNVEV (reference sequence). CDR3 sequence (DNA): TGTGCCAGCACCCCCCGGCAGGGCCCTAACTATGGCTACACCTTC. Encoded protein: CASTPRQGPNYGYTF.

The chain joins TRBV5-5 to TRBJ1-5; 8 bases match TRBD1. Germline CDR1 SGHKS, CDR2 YYEKEE (reference sequence). The CDR3 has 14 amino acids. The V segment lost 4 bases and the J segment 5 bases; nucleotides outside the gene matches: 5. As DNA, the CDR3 is TGTGCCAGCAGCATCCTGGGACAGGATCAGCCCCAGCATTTT. Its protein product is CASSILGQDQPQHF.

This clone has a single count. The chain links TRBV10-3 to TRBJ2-3; either TRBD1 or TRBD2 may supply D (5 bases each). The V gene's germline CDR1 is ENHRY and CDR2 SYGVKD. This CDR3 contains 14 residues. V lost 9 bases to trimming and J lost 8 bases, with 21 bases between them. CDR3 nucleotides: TGTGCCATAACTCAGGGAGACATCTTAGGTACGCAGTATTTT. Translation: CAITQGDILGTQYF.

The chain has TRBV18 and TRBJ2-1; TRBD2 agrees at 8 bases. Germline trimming cut 3 bases from V and 3 bases from J; bases unmatched to any gene: 13. CDR1 is KGHSH, CDR2 LQKENI, per germline. This CDR3 spans 18 amino acids. The CDR3 loop is CASSPQRGISSGYNEQFF. CDR3 DNA: TGTGCCAGCTCACCGCAGCGGGGGATCTCTAGCGGCTACAATGAGCAGTTCTTC.

V usage is TRBV7-3 and J usage is TRBJ2-7; no definite D call. This CDR3 is 14 amino acids long. Germline CDR1 and CDR2: SGHTA and FQGTGA. V lost 3 bases and J lost 2, with 11 bases in between. The CDR3 loop is CASSFDQGPYEQYF. CDR3 sequence (DNA): TGTGCCAGCAGCTTCGATCAAGGCCCCTACGAGCAGTACTTC.

The rearrangement uses TRBV19 and TRBJ1-2; unclear D gene. The CDR3 contains 16 residues. CDR1 is LNHDA and CDR2 is SQIVND in the germline V gene (reference sequence). Between the trimmed V and J ends, which lost 10 bases and 6 bases, there was a span of 27 bases. CDR3 sequence reads: CATARGMAATINGYTF. CDR3 sequence (DNA): TGTGCCACCGCGAGAGGGATGGCGGCTACGATTAATGGCTACACCTTC.

V gene TRBV6-2 or TRBV6-3 combines with J gene TRBJ1-1; 7 nucleotides match TRBD1. CDR1 and CDR2 (germline): MNHEY, SVGEGT. The length of the CDR3 is 13 residues. Trimming took 5 bases from V and 10 from J; bases not matched to a gene: 10. In DNA form, the CDR3 reads TGTGCCAGCAGTAAGGGGACAGCGAGGGGAGCTTTCTTT. The encoded protein is CASSKGTARGAFF.

The chain links TRBV7-9 to TRBJ2-3, with 10 bases aligning to TRBD2. V lost 2 bases and J lost 5; bases outside the gene matches: 10. CDR1 and CDR2 from the germline V gene are SEHNR and FQNEAQ (reference sequence). The CDR3 has 17 amino acids. The DNA of the CDR3 is TGTGCCAGCAGCTTATTGCCTAGCGGGAGATTGGGAGATACGCAGTATTTT. Protein product: CASSLLPSGRLGDTQYF.